The 26 T cell receptor beta chains below come from one sample, sequenced in a study of human T cells and chemical hapten exposure (dated by TCRdb to about 2021). In light of the paper, this sample's time point label describes: pre-sensitization, week 0. In the paper's terms, the treatment or condition label means: therapeutic diphenylcyclopropenone sensitization with weekly scalp DPC. Library method: RACE. Sequenced on a NextSeq 500. The raw public reads went through TCRdb reprocessing: fastp at Q25, MiXCR clone calling, in-frame beta chains kept. A single entry per CDR3 protein holds the most common genes and DNA from its merged rows. Present in this sample are about 51,000 distinct CDR3 sequences, 9.4% of which were seen just once. 11% to 15% of the sample belongs to the ten largest clones. The material sequenced was whole blood, taken in connection with sensitization to the hapten diphenylcyclopropenone (DPC). The receptors derive from a woman aged 40 to 49 with alopecia areata. Some clones in this sample may be carry-over from other donors' samples.

This clonotype was observed a single time. A single base separates this from a much larger clone, so it may be a read error. The chain employs TRBV5-1 and TRBJ1-3; D is possibly TRBD1 (5 bases). Between the trimmed V and J ends, which lost 9 bases and 3 bases, there was a span of 13 bases. CDR1 SGHRS and CDR2 YFSETQ come from the germline V gene. This CDR3 region has 13 residues. CDR3 DNA: TGCGCCAACAGGCTCGCTGATGGAAACACCATATATTTT. This codes for CANRLADGNTIYF.

This clonotype was counted ten times or more. The CDR3 DNA reads TGTGCCAGCAGCCAAGATTCGGGCAAGCTCCATCTCGAGCAGTACTTC. Its protein is CASSQDSGKLHLEQYF. The gene calls are TRBV4-2 and TRBJ2-7; D not certain. The CDR3 length is 16 residues. Germline CDR1 LGHNA, CDR2 YNFKEQ. Trimming removed 0 bases from V and 6 bases from J, with 18 bases in between.

This clonotype has ten or more counts. V gene TRBV28 combines with J gene TRBJ1-5, with D uncertain. The CDR3 sequence is 15 residues long. V was shortened by 6 bases and J by 2 bases, with 14 bases between the two germline ends. CDR1 and CDR2 (germline): MDHEN, SYDVKM. CDR3 bases: TGTGCCAGCAGCCCTTTGGGCGGGGGCAATCAGCCCCAGCATTTT. It yields the protein CASSPLGGGNQPQHF.

This clonotype was counted ten times or more. V and J are TRBV14 and TRBJ1-4; the D gene is possibly TRBD1 (5 bases). CDR1 SGHDN and CDR2 FVKESK come from the germline V gene. The CDR3 covers 15 residues. Trimming removed 0 bases from V and 12 bases from J, with 17 bases in between. The DNA for the CDR3 is TGTGCCAGCAGCCAAGATGGGGCAGCGGGGACGGAACTGTTTTTT. Protein: CASSQDGAAGTELFF.

The V and J genes are TRBV9 and TRBJ1-5; D is possibly TRBD1 (5 bases). Germline values: CDR1 SGDLS, CDR2 YYNGEE. The CDR3 is 15 amino acids. Trimming cost V 4 bases and J 7 bases, with 18 bases left between them. Here the CDR3 DNA reads TGTGCCAGCAGCACTACCGACAGCGGAGGGCAGCCCCAGCATTTT. Residues: CASSTTDSGGQPQHF.

This clonotype was recorded a few times. CDR3: CASSSGQGATGNTIYF. As DNA, the CDR3 is TGTGCCAGCAGCTCGGGACAGGGGGCTACTGGAAACACCATATATTTT. The chain employs TRBV5-4 and TRBJ1-3, with 12 bases lining up with TRBD1. CDR1 and CDR2 (germline): SGHNT, YYREEE (reference sequence). Trimming cost V 3 bases and J 2 bases; bases outside gene matches: 3. This CDR3 is 16 amino acids long.

This clonotype appeared a few times. CDR3: CASSFGWSNQPQHF. CDR3 in DNA: TGTGCCAGCAGCTTTGGGTGGAGCAATCAGCCCCAGCATTTT. The chain joins TRBV13 to TRBJ1-5; D gene unclear. This CDR3 is 14 amino acids long. Germline CDR1 and CDR2: PRHDT and FYEKMQ (reference sequence). Between the trimmed V and J ends, which lost 3 bases and 1 base, there was a span of 7 bases.

This clonotype has ten or more counts. The rearrangement joins TRBV6-1 to TRBJ2-2; 8 positions agree with TRBD2. The CDR3 loop spans 16 amino acids. Germline V CDR1 and CDR2: MNHNS, SASEGT. J lost 3 bases, V lost 4 bases, and 7 bases had no gene match. The DNA for the CDR3 is TGTGCCAGCAGTGGTAGTAGCGGGGACCACACCGGGGAGCTGTTTTTT. It is translated as CASSGSSGDHTGELFF.

This clonotype was picked up a small number of times. The chain is built from TRBV11-2 and TRBJ2-3; D is unresolved. V was shortened by 0 bases and J by 0 bases, with 4 bases between the two germline ends. The CDR3 is 14 residues long. Germline loops: CDR1 SGHAT, CDR2 FQNNGV. The CDR3, as DNA: TGTGCCAGCAGCTTAGACGGCAGCACAGATACGCAGTATTTT. It yields the protein CASSLDGSTDTQYF.

In this sample, this clonotype turned up many times. The chain is built from TRBV28 and TRBJ1-2; D is uncertain. CDR3 length: 11 residues. Germline values: CDR1 MDHEN, CDR2 SYDVKM. V was shortened by 8 bases and J by 5 bases, with 9 bases between the two germline ends. CDR3 bases: TGTGCCAGCGGGGATTGGTATGGCTACACCTTC. Its translation is CASGDWYGYTF.

This clonotype showed up many times. This chain joins TRBV29-1 and TRBJ1-4; 7 positions match TRBD1. Trimming cost V 5 bases and J 8 bases; bases outside gene matches: 8. In germline, CDR1 is SQVTM, CDR2 ANQGSEA. The CDR3 has 13 residues. For the CDR3, the DNA is TGCAGCGTTTTTATAGGGGGCAGCGAAAAACTGTTTTTT. Its translation: CSVFIGGSEKLFF.

This chain uses TRBV3-1 with TRBJ2-6, with TRBD1 as a possible D gene (6 bases). Germline CDR1 LGHDT, CDR2 YNNKEL (reference sequence). Trimming took 4 bases from V and 0 from J, leaving 16 bases between them. The CDR3 totals 18 residues. CDR3 nucleotides: TGTGCCAGCAGCCCAGGGGCTCAGCGGACCTCTGGGGCCAACGTCCTGACTTTC. Translation: CASSPGAQRTSGANVLTF.

This clonotype came up many times. The gene calls are TRBV6-2 or TRBV6-3 and TRBJ1-5; D is unclear. The CDR3 totals 16 residues. Germline lookup yields CDR1 MNHEY and CDR2 SVGEGT. V dropped 2 bases and J dropped 0 bases, with 11 bases sitting between them. CDR3 sequence (DNA): TGTGCCAGCAGTTACCGCAGAGGATATAGCAATCAGCCCCAGCATTTT. This encodes CASSYRRGYSNQPQHF.

At least ten counts were recorded for this clonotype. The rearrangement links TRBV12-3 or TRBV12-4 to TRBJ2-7; D remains unclear. V lost 5 bases and J 1 base, leaving 12 bases between the germline ends. CDR3 length: 14 residues. CDR3 DNA sequence: TGTGCCAGCAGTCCGGCGTCACCATCCTACGAGCAGTACTTC. Amino acid sequence: CASSPASPSYEQYF.

In its sample, this clonotype was seen many times. V gene TRBV10-3 combines with J gene TRBJ2-5; D unclear. Trimming shortened V by 8 bases and J by 2 bases, and 9 bases separated the two germline ends. CDR1 is ENHRY and CDR2 is SYGVKD in the germline V gene. CDR3 length: 12 amino acids. CDR3: CAIASEQETQYF. Written as DNA, the CDR3 is TGTGCCATCGCATCCGAGCAAGAGACCCAGTACTTC.

This clonotype was counted at least ten times. This chain connects TRBV9 to TRBJ2-3; D not certain. The CDR3 has 15 amino acids. From germline, CDR1 is SGDLS and CDR2 YYNGEE. Trimming pared 0 bases from V and 4 bases from J, leaving 12 bases between. As DNA, the CDR3 is TGTGCCAGCAGCGTAGAAGGAGTCAGAGCAGATACGCAGTATTTT. Translating it yields CASSVEGVRADTQYF.

This clonotype was observed many times. This sequence joins TRBV7-2 and TRBJ1-6; a possible D gene is TRBD1 (5 bases). Trimming cost V 1 base and J 9 bases, with 19 bases left between them. CDR3 length: 17 residues. Germline V CDR1 and CDR2: SGHTA, FQGNSA. CDR3 in DNA: TGTGCCAGCAGCTTAGACAGCCAACCAGGGTCGGGTTCACCCCTCCACTTT. This translates into CASSLDSQPGSGSPLHF.

V usage is TRBV29-1 and J usage is TRBJ2-7, with D possibly matching TRBD1 (5 bases). Trimming removed 4 bases at V and 5 bases at J, with 9 bases between. CDR1 and CDR2 (germline): SQVTM, ANQGSEA. CDR3 size: 11 residues. The CDR3 region has the DNA TGCAGCGTTGTGACAGCCCACGAGCAGTACTTC. Translation gives CSVVTAHEQYF.

A single count supports this clonotype. This rearrangement joins TRBV30 to TRBJ1-6; a possible D gene is TRBD1 (5 bases). This CDR3 has 13 amino acids. Germline-derived CDR1 and CDR2 are GTSNPN and SVGIG (reference sequence). The V gene lost 3 bases and the J gene lost 7 bases, with 10 bases spanning the gap. The CDR3 is CAWRPRDNSPLHF. DNA for the CDR3: TGTGCCTGGAGGCCCAGGGACAATTCACCCCTCCACTTT.

V usage is TRBV4-3 and J usage is TRBJ2-3; perhaps TRBD2 as D (6 bases). CDR1 is LGHNA and CDR2 is YSLEER in the germline V gene. The CDR3 extends over 15 amino acids. V lost 1 base to trimming and J lost 3 bases, with 11 bases between them. CDR3 residues: CASSQAWRDTDTQYF. The CDR3 DNA reads TGCGCCAGCAGCCAAGCATGGCGGGATACAGATACGCAGTATTTT.

Ten or more counts support this clonotype. This chain joins TRBV7-6 and TRBJ2-2; TRBD1 agrees at 7 bases. The length of the CDR3 is 15 residues. CDR1 is SGHVS and CDR2 is FNYEAQ in the germline V gene. Trimming at V came to 5 bases and at J to 0 bases, leaving 3 bases not matched to a gene. The CDR3 region is CASSQGTANTGELFF. The CDR3 DNA is TGTGCCAGCAGCCAGGGGACAGCGAACACCGGGGAGCTGTTTTTT.

This clonotype was counted only a few times. This chain links TRBV12-3 or TRBV12-4 with TRBJ1-2; no firm D call. The CDR3 spans 11 residues. V was clipped by 4 bases and J by 2 bases, with 2 bases between them. CDR3 nucleotides: TGTGCCAGCAGTTGGAACTATGGCTACACCTTC. The encoded protein is CASSWNYGYTF.

This clonotype was seen only a few times. V is TRBV20-1 and J is TRBJ1-1; no clear D. The V and J ends lost 6 bases and 9 bases respectively, with 14 bases between them. The CDR3 has 11 residues. Per the germline V gene, CDR1 is DFQATT and CDR2 is SNEGSKA (reference sequence). CDR3 sequence: CSAVLGRKAFF. The CDR3 bases are TGCAGTGCCGTCCTGGGCCGAAAAGCTTTCTTT.

This clonotype came up many times. The chain links TRBV20-1 to TRBJ2-5; 7 positions match TRBD1. The CDR3 length is 14 residues. CDR1 is DFQATT and CDR2 is SNEGSKA in the germline V gene (reference sequence). V lost 7 bases, J lost 2 bases, and 10 bases stayed unmatched. Here the CDR3 reads CSVPRQGLQETQYF. CDR3 bases: TGCAGTGTCCCGCGACAGGGATTACAAGAGACCCAGTACTTC.

This clonotype was seen a handful of times. The chain employs TRBV11-2 and TRBJ2-2; weak D call: TRBD2 (7 bases). The CDR3 loop spans 16 amino acids. The germline V and J ends were trimmed by 5 bases and 2 bases, with 15 bases remaining between them. Germline CDR1 SGHAT, CDR2 FQNNGV. The CDR3 spells CASSTQGGLNTGELFF. CDR3 DNA: TGTGCCAGCAGCACCCAAGGGGGACTAAACACCGGGGAGCTGTTTTTT.

The chain employs TRBV12-3 or TRBV12-4 and TRBJ2-2; D is perhaps TRBD1 or TRBD2 (5 bases each). The V end lost 2 bases, the J end lost 4 bases, and 14 bases lay between the germline ends. The CDR3 extends over 16 amino acids. CDR3 amino acids: CASSLQRGASTGELFF. The CDR3 DNA sequence: TGTGCCAGCAGTTTACAGAGGGGCGCGAGCACCGGGGAGCTGTTTTTT.